The 23 T cell receptor beta chains in this list originate from one sample, sequenced in a study of blood T cell repertoires in COVID-19 (dated by TCRdb to the early 2020s). Libraries were prepared through the immunoSEQ multiplex PCR assay. TCRdb took over this immuneACCESS table, retaining in-frame rearrangements with V and J assigned. Such tables are incomplete; in checked studies, under half of the missing clones stem from an unresolved V gene, and the remainder is unexplained. This sample gives about 290,000 clones in total; more than 85% of them show up just once. The ten most abundant clones make up 4.6% of the sample. The sequencing input was peripheral blood. The source is a man aged 40-55 years with acute or convalescent COVID-19.

The chain links TRBV19 to TRBJ1-4; D might be TRBD1 (6 bases). The germline V gene encodes CDR1 LNHDA and CDR2 SQIVND (reference sequence). Trimming took off 6 bases at V and 2 bases at J, with 16 bases between the two ends. The CDR3 sequence is 16 residues long. DNA for the CDR3: TGTGCCAGTAGATCTTTGATGGGGGCGACTAATGAAAAACTGTTTTTT. Its protein product is CASRSLMGATNEKLFF.

A single count supports this clone. This chain uses TRBV4-2 with TRBJ2-2; no clear D. There are 16 residues in the CDR3. Germline V gives CDR1 LGHNA, CDR2 YNFKEQ. V shed 8 bases and J shed 4 bases, with 20 bases lying between them. The CDR3 region is CASSSPESRFTGELFF. In nucleotides, the CDR3 is TGTGCCAGCTCTTCCCCCGAGTCGCGATTCACCGGGGAGCTGTTTTTT.

The genes are TRBV2 and TRBJ2-1, with a possible D match to TRBD1 (6 bases). V gave up 6 bases and J gave up 8 bases, with 14 bases separating them. This CDR3 has 13 amino acids. Germline V gene data show CDR1 as SNHLY and CDR2 as FYNNEI. CDR3 sequence: CASSPGQYHEQFF. In DNA form, the CDR3 reads TGTGCCAGCAGCCCCGGACAGTACCATGAGCAGTTCTTC.

V usage is TRBV5-4 and J usage is TRBJ2-5; no clear D gene. CDR3 length: 13 amino acids. Germline V gives CDR1 SGHNT, CDR2 YYREEE (reference sequence). The V end lost 2 bases, the J end lost 4 bases, and 9 bases lay between the germline ends. The chain's CDR3 is CASSFSWRETQYF. CDR3 nucleotides: TGTGCCAGCAGCTTTTCTTGGAGAGAGACCCAGTACTTC.

V and J are TRBV27 and TRBJ2-4; no firm D call. CDR3 length equals 14 residues. Trimming took 4 bases from V and 0 from J, leaving 7 bases between them. Germline lookup yields CDR1 MNHEY and CDR2 SMNVEV (reference sequence). The CDR3 DNA reads as TGTGCCAGCAGTTCGGGTCTAGCCAAAAACATTCAGTACTTC. Translated, it gives CASSSGLAKNIQYF.

This clone appeared once. This chain links TRBV3-1 (or the pseudogene TRBV3-2) with TRBJ1-3, with D unresolved. This CDR3 region has 16 residues. Germline values: CDR1 LGHDT, CDR2 YNNKEL (reference sequence). V shed 1 base and J shed 0 bases, with 10 bases lying between them. In nucleotides, the CDR3 is TGTGCCAGCAGCCAAGTTATCAGGCACTCTGGAAACACCATATATTTT. Protein product: CASSQVIRHSGNTIYF.

V and J are TRBV6-5 and TRBJ2-7; D possibly corresponds to TRBD2 (5 bases). V was pared by 7 bases and J by 5 bases, with 12 bases between. Germline CDR1 MNHEY, CDR2 SVGAGI. CDR3 length equals 12 residues. The CDR3 is CASIGNSDEQYF. The CDR3 DNA is TGTGCCAGCATCGGGAATTCCGACGAGCAGTACTTC.

This chain links TRBV30 with TRBJ1-2, with D perhaps TRBD1 (5 bases). Germline V CDR1 and CDR2: GTSNPN, SVGIG (reference sequence). V lost 1 base and J lost 6, with 9 bases in between. CDR3 length: 12 amino acids. CDR3 coding DNA: TGTGCCTGGAGTGGACCCAGGGATGGCTACACCTTC. Translating it yields CAWSGPRDGYTF. Variable domain in full (rest from reference TRBV30 and TRBJ1-2): SQTIHQWPATLVQPVGSPLSLECTVEGTSNPNLYWYRQAAGRGLQLLFYSVGIGQISSEVPQNLSASRPQDRQFILSSKKLLLSDSGFYLCAWSGPRDGYTFGSGTRLTVV.

V usage is TRBV3-1 (or the pseudogene TRBV3-2) and J usage is TRBJ2-1; 9 bases agree with TRBD2. Germline V gene data show CDR1 as LGHDT and CDR2 as YNNKEL (reference sequence). The CDR3 has 15 amino acids. J lost 6 bases, V lost 4 bases, and 7 bases had no gene match. The chain's CDR3 is CASSLGLASTNEQFF. The CDR3 bases are TGTGCCAGCAGCCTAGGACTAGCGAGTACCAATGAGCAGTTCTTC.

V and J are TRBV6-5 and TRBJ1-2; D is possibly TRBD1 (5 bases). Germline CDR1 MNHEY, CDR2 SVGAGI. V was shortened by 7 bases and J by 4 bases, with 16 bases between the two germline ends. This CDR3 spans 14 amino acids. The CDR3 loop is CASTAGGQTYGYTF. In DNA, the CDR3 is TGTGCCAGCACCGCCGGGGGTCAAACCTATGGCTACACCTTC.

The chain joins TRBV10-3 to TRBJ2-3; perhaps TRBD2 as D (5 bases). V was shortened by 3 bases and J by 2 bases, with 18 bases between the two germline ends. CDR1 and CDR2 from the germline V gene are ENHRY and SYGVKD. The CDR3 loop spans 17 amino acids. Here the CDR3 reads CAISDAPGGSYTDTQYF. In DNA form, the CDR3 reads TGTGCCATCAGTGACGCCCCAGGCGGGTCCTACACAGATACGCAGTATTTT.

The gene calls are TRBV5-1 and TRBJ2-6, with 7 positions matching TRBD1. V trimming: 4 bases; J trimming: 4 bases; junction bases outside the gene matches: 14. The CDR3 sequence is 18 residues long. Per germline, CDR1 SGHRS and CDR2 YFSETQ. The CDR3 DNA reads TGCGCCAGCAGCCTCACACAGGGGCCCCTGACCGGGGCCAACGTCCTGACTTTC. Translation gives CASSLTQGPLTGANVLTF.

This chain connects TRBV3-1 (or the pseudogene TRBV3-2) to TRBJ1-5; D call uncertain. CDR3 size: 12 residues. The germline V gene encodes CDR1 LGHDT and CDR2 YNNKEL (reference sequence). The V gene lost 10 bases and the J gene lost 9 bases, with 16 bases spanning the gap. The chain's CDR3 is CATKTEDGPQHF. CDR3 nucleotides: TGTGCCACCAAGACTGAGGATGGGCCCCAGCATTTT.

CDR3 DNA: TGTGCCAGCAGCCAAGATCGAGGGTTAGGGGAGGATGGCTACACCTTC. It translates to CASSQDRGLGEDGYTF. V is TRBV3-1 (or the pseudogene TRBV3-2) and J is TRBJ1-2; TRBD1 is a possible D gene (5 bases). Trimming removed 0 bases from V and 6 bases from J, with 17 bases in between. CDR3 length: 16 residues. The germline V gene has CDR1 LGHDT and CDR2 YNNKEL (reference sequence).

The V gene is TRBV5-5, the J gene TRBJ1-6, with D possibly being TRBD1 (5 bases). V lost 4 bases, J lost 10 bases, and 18 bases lay in between. Germline V gives CDR1 SGHKS, CDR2 YYEKEE (reference sequence). The CDR3 is made up of 15 amino acids. CDR3 DNA: TGTGCCAGCAGCCTCAGTGGGGGGTCGAGATCACCCCTCCACTTT. Translating it yields CASSLSGGSRSPLHF.

V is TRBV18 and J is TRBJ1-5; 7 bases agree with TRBD1. This CDR3 region has 15 residues. Germline lookup yields CDR1 KGHSH and CDR2 LQKENI. Trimming took 2 bases from V and 3 from J; bases not matched to a gene: 4. The CDR3 sequence is CASSPLGQPNQPQHF. In DNA form, the CDR3 reads TGTGCCAGCTCACCATTGGGACAGCCCAATCAGCCCCAGCATTTT.

For the CDR3, the DNA is TGTGCCACCAGTGACCTCTTCACAGATACGCAGTATTTT. Protein product: CATSDLFTDTQYF. The V and J genes are TRBV24-1 and TRBJ2-3; no firm D call. CDR3 length: 13 residues. The germline gives CDR1 KGHDR, CDR2 SFDVKD. Between the trimmed V and J ends, which lost 4 bases and 2 bases, there was a span of 6 bases.

In this sample, this clone turned up a few times. The chain uses TRBV30 and TRBJ2-7, with a possible D match to TRBD2 (6 bases). There are 13 residues in the CDR3. Germline CDR1 GTSNPN, CDR2 SVGIG (reference sequence). Trimming took 2 bases from V and 1 from J, leaving 9 bases between them. CDR3 in DNA: TGTGCCTGGAGTCCCGGGACTTCCTACGAGCAGTACTTC. It encodes CAWSPGTSYEQYF.

The chain links TRBV19 to TRBJ1-3, with D tentatively TRBD1 (5 bases). Germline V lookup: CDR1 LNHDA, CDR2 SQIVND (reference sequence). V was shortened by 3 bases and J by 0 bases, with 9 bases between the two germline ends. The CDR3 length is 15 residues. The CDR3 sequence is CASSIGGNSGNTIYF. The CDR3 coding sequence is TGTGCCAGTAGTATCGGGGGGAACTCTGGAAACACCATATATTTT.

This rearrangement joins TRBV7-2 to TRBJ1-2; no definite D call. CDR1 and CDR2 (germline): SGHTA, FQGNSA. V lost 2 bases and J lost 4, with 8 bases in between. The CDR3 length is 13 residues. CDR3 in DNA: TGTGCCAGCAGCTTACCCGGGTCCTATGGCTACACCTTC. This sequence encodes CASSLPGSYGYTF.

This chain connects TRBV5-1 to TRBJ1-1; D is unclear. The length of the CDR3 is 16 residues. In germline, CDR1 is SGHRS, CDR2 YFSETQ. The V and J ends lost 0 bases and 5 bases respectively, with 17 bases between them. The DNA of the CDR3 is TGCGCCAGCAGCTTGGCCGAACTCGTCGGGGAAACTGAAGCTTTCTTT. Amino acids: CASSLAELVGETEAFF.

This clone came up once. This sequence joins TRBV29-1 and TRBJ2-7; 9 bases agree with TRBD1. This CDR3 is 13 amino acids long. The V segment lost 5 bases and the J segment 5 bases; nucleotides outside the gene matches: 7. CDR1 and CDR2 (germline): SQVTM, ANQGSEA. This chain's CDR3 is CSVPEGQGDEQYF. CDR3 coding DNA: TGCAGCGTTCCAGAGGGACAGGGAGACGAGCAGTACTTC.

The chain combines TRBV3-1 (or the pseudogene TRBV3-2) with TRBJ2-3; D gene unclear. This CDR3 comprises 13 residues. Germline V gives CDR1 LGHDT, CDR2 YNNKEL (reference sequence). V shed 1 base and J shed 1 base, with 3 bases lying between them. The CDR3 nucleotides read TGTGCCAGCAGCCAAGCGGGCACAGATACGCAGTATTTT. This gives the protein CASSQAGTDTQYF.